These 5 T cell receptor beta chains originate from one sample sequenced in a study of breast tumors, draining lymph nodes, adjacent tissues. From the multiplex PCR reads, TCRdb called clonotypes with MiXCR, one entry per CDR3 protein. The table includes around 21,000 distinct CDR3 sequences, around 41% detected once. The sample taken for sequencing was breast tumor tissue. Receptors originate from a female donor with breast cancer. Some clones in this sample may be carry-over from other donors' samples.

V usage is TRBV19 and J usage is TRBJ1-4; D possibly corresponds to TRBD1 (5 bases). The CDR3 is made up of 14 amino acids. With 6 bases removed from V and 7 bases from J, the gap between germline ends came to 15 bases. The germline gives CDR1 LNHDA, CDR2 SQIVND (reference sequence). CDR3 sequence reads: CASRDQGWSEKLFF. In nucleotides, the CDR3 is TGTGCCAGTAGAGATCAGGGATGGAGTGAAAAACTGTTTTTT.

This clonotype showed up many times. V is TRBV7-8 and J is TRBJ2-7, with D possibly called TRBD1 or TRBD2 (5 bases each). Germline CDR1 and CDR2: SGHVS and FQNEAQ. V lost 5 bases and J 0 bases, leaving 14 bases between the germline ends. The CDR3 covers 15 residues. The CDR3 here is CASSEGHPVSYEQYF. The CDR3 DNA reads TGTGCCAGCAGCGAGGGGCACCCAGTCTCCTACGAGCAGTACTTC.

This clonotype has a count of ten or more. The chain carries TRBV29-1 and TRBJ2-7, with D unclear. Looked up from germline, CDR1 is SQVTM and CDR2 is ANQGSEA. The CDR3 consists of 13 residues. V was trimmed by 6 bases and J by 0 bases, leaving 12 bases between them. CDR3 DNA: TGCAGCGTCTCCGTTCCCGGCTCCTACGAGCAGTACTTC. This translates into CSVSVPGSYEQYF.

Comment on this clonotype: One base away lies a much larger clone, so this may be a sequencing read error. This chain uses TRBV20-1 with TRBJ1-3; D is ambiguous. The CDR3 totals 16 residues. Germline assignment: CDR1 DFQATT and CDR2 SNEGSKA (reference sequence). The CDR3, as DNA: TGCAGTGCTAGAGATCCCTCATTAGACTCTAGAAACACCATATATTTT. Protein: CSARDPSLDSRNTIYF.

This clonotype is medium-sized (0.01 to 0.1%) within its sample. Here the CDR3 reads CASSLGQWTSGVQETQYF. CDR3 bases: TGCGCCAGCAGCTTAGGACAATGGACTAGCGGGGTACAAGAGACCCAGTACTTC. The rearrangement links TRBV5-1 to TRBJ2-5, with TRBD2 matching over 12 bases. CDR1 is SGHRS and CDR2 is YFSETQ in the germline V gene. The V and J ends lost 2 bases and 2 bases, in that order; junction bases with no gene match: 10. The CDR3 runs 18 residues.